Presented here are 14 T cell receptor beta chains from one specimen sequenced in a study of T cell repertoires in cytomegalovirus infection. Each CDR3 protein is one row after TCRdb ran MiXCR on the reads. The repertoire holds 700,000 to 850,000 distinct CDR3 sequences, around a third seen once, with around 12% in the top ten. Antigen specificity for these receptors is unknown. Here the sequenced sample was cultured CD8+ T cells from PBMCs, taken from culture after CMV antigen stimulation. The receptors here all came from a human donor in good health (CMV status not recorded). Some clones in this sample may be carry-over from other donors' samples.

This clonotype was counted a few times. This sequence joins TRBV7-6 and TRBJ1-5; no definite D call. CDR3 size: 13 residues. CDR1 is SGHVS and CDR2 is FNYEAQ in the germline V gene. V shed 1 base and J shed 6 bases, with 7 bases lying between them. The CDR3 nucleotides read TGTGCCAGCAGCTTAGGTCTAGCTCAGCCCCAGCATTTT. Protein sequence: CASSLGLAQPQHF.

This clonotype occurred many times. The genes are TRBV7-2 and TRBJ2-3; possibly TRBD2 for D (6 bases). Germline V gives CDR1 SGHTA, CDR2 FQGNSA. This CDR3 is built from 16 residues. The V end lost 5 bases, the J end lost 6 bases, and 21 bases lay between the germline ends. The CDR3 region has the DNA TGTGCCAGCAGCCTCCCTAGGGACTCCCTCAGTGATACGCAGTATTTT. Its translation is CASSLPRDSLSDTQYF.

This clonotype has just a few counts. V gene TRBV19 combines with J gene TRBJ2-4; no firm D call. Germline CDR1 reads LNHDA; CDR2 reads SQIVND (reference sequence). The length of the CDR3 is 19 residues. V dropped 1 base and J dropped 2 bases, with 21 bases sitting between them. The CDR3 region has the DNA TGTGCCAGTAGTATAGTTTCAGGTCCCAGCACAAACTCCAAAAACATTCAGTACTTC. Residues: CASSIVSGPSTNSKNIQYF.

This clonotype was seen a handful of times. This rearrangement joins TRBV12-3 or TRBV12-4 to TRBJ1-1; D remains ambiguous. Trimming shortened V by 3 bases and J by 5 bases, and 13 bases separated the two germline ends. The CDR3 is made up of 14 amino acids. The CDR3 region is CASSFIRGETEAFF. In DNA, the CDR3 is TGTGCCAGCAGTTTTATCCGGGGTGAAACTGAAGCTTTCTTT.

The chain combines TRBV7-4 with TRBJ1-4, with 9 bases lining up with TRBD1. Losses at the gene ends were 5 bases for V and 6 bases for J; bases not matched to a gene: 7. CDR3 size: 15 residues. Germline CDR1 is SGHVT and CDR2 is SQSDAQ. The CDR3, as DNA: TGTGCCAGCAGCCCGCGGGACAGGGCAGATGAAAAACTGTTTTTT. This codes for CASSPRDRADEKLFF. Complete variable domain (other parts from reference TRBV7-4 and TRBJ1-4): GAGVSQSPRYKVAKRGRDVALRCDSISGHVTLYWYRQTLGQGSEVLTYSQSDAQRDKSGRPSGRFSAERPERSVSTLKIQRTEQGDSAVYLCASSPRDRADEKLFFGSGTQLSVL.

The chain is built from TRBV19 and TRBJ2-1, with TRBD2 identical over 13 bases. CDR3 length: 16 residues. Per germline, CDR1 LNHDA and CDR2 SQIVND (reference sequence). Unmatched junction bases numbered 5, after V lost 5 bases and J lost 4 bases. This CDR3 is CASSGTSGEGYNEQFF. The CDR3, as DNA: TGTGCCAGTAGTGGGACTAGCGGGGAGGGGTACAATGAGCAGTTCTTC.

With regard to this clonotype: A single base separates this from a much larger clone, so it may be a read error. The chain couples TRBV7-8 to TRBJ2-2; TRBD2 matches 8 bases. CDR1 is SGHVS and CDR2 is FQNEAQ in the germline V gene. The CDR3 extends over 17 amino acids. The CDR3 DNA is TGTGTCAGCAGCTTCAGATGGGGAGCGGGGGCCACCGGGGAGCTGTTTTTT. Encoded protein: CVSSFRWGAGATGELFF.

J is TRBJ1-1 and V is TRBV5-6, with D uncertain. The CDR3 extends over 13 amino acids. Trimming removed 1 base from V and 3 bases from J, with 7 bases in between. The germline gives CDR1 SGHDT, CDR2 YYEEEE. This chain's CDR3 is CASSLWADTEAFF. In DNA, the CDR3 is TGTGCCAGCAGCTTGTGGGCGGACACTGAAGCTTTCTTT.

The chain combines TRBV11-3 with TRBJ1-2; TRBD1 matches 9 bases. Germline V gene data show CDR1 as SGHNT and CDR2 as YENEEA. After removal of 5 bases from V and 8 bases from J, the junction contained 6 bases not matched to a gene. The CDR3 covers 13 residues. CDR3 region: CASSTGQGEGYTF. The CDR3 region has the DNA TGTGCCAGCAGCACGGGACAGGGAGAAGGCTACACCTTC.

The CDR3 sequence: CASSLTKGGDYGYTF. The CDR3 DNA sequence: TGTGCCAGCAGCTTAACGAAGGGAGGAGACTATGGCTACACCTTC. The chain employs TRBV7-6 and TRBJ1-2; unclear D gene. Deletions cut 2 bases from V and 3 bases from J, with 13 bases between. This CDR3 spans 15 amino acids. CDR1 SGHVS and CDR2 FNYEAQ come from the germline V gene.

This clonotype was recorded a few times. This chain connects TRBV6-6 to TRBJ1-1; maybe TRBD1 (5 bases). Trimming took 4 bases from V and 4 from J, leaving 22 bases between them. CDR1 is MNHNY and CDR2 is SVGAGI in the germline V gene (reference sequence). The CDR3 is 17 amino acids. The CDR3 reads CASSSDTGWGVGTEAFF. Written as DNA, the CDR3 is TGTGCCAGCAGTTCCGACACCGGGTGGGGGGTCGGCACTGAAGCTTTCTTT.

This clonotype was picked up one time. This sequence joins TRBV6-2 or TRBV6-3 and TRBJ2-3, with 7 bases lining up with TRBD1. CDR1 and CDR2 from the germline V gene are MNHEY and SVGEGT. V trimming: 0 bases; J trimming: 4 bases; junction bases outside the gene matches: 7. The CDR3 is 16 residues long. The CDR3 region has the DNA TGTGCCAGCAGTTACTCGAGTAGAGGGGGCCCAGATACGCAGTATTTT. Translation gives CASSYSSRGGPDTQYF.

The chain links TRBV7-8 to TRBJ2-5; 7 bases align to TRBD1. V gave up 4 bases and J gave up 0 bases; unmatched junction bases: 5. The CDR3 loop spans 15 amino acids. Germline-derived CDR1 and CDR2 are SGHVS and FQNEAQ. CDR3 bases: TGTGCCAGCAGCTCGACAGGGAAGTACCAAGAGACCCAGTACTTC. Its translation is CASSSTGKYQETQYF. Together with reference TRBV7-8 and TRBJ2-5, the CDR3 gives the full variable domain: GAGVSQSPRYKVAKRGQDVALRCDPISGHVSLFWYQQALGQGPEFLTYFQNEAQLDKSGLPSDRFFAERPEGSVSTLKIQRTQQEDSAVYLCASSSTGKYQETQYFGPGTRLLVL.

The chain couples TRBV3-1 to TRBJ1-3; the D is unclear. The CDR3 is 16 amino acids. CDR1 and CDR2 (germline): LGHDT, YNNKEL (reference sequence). V was shortened by 0 bases and J by 1 base, with 10 bases between the two germline ends. The CDR3 DNA sequence: TGTGCCAGCAGCCAAGATCCTCCAGATTCTGGAAACACCATATATTTT. Protein: CASSQDPPDSGNTIYF.